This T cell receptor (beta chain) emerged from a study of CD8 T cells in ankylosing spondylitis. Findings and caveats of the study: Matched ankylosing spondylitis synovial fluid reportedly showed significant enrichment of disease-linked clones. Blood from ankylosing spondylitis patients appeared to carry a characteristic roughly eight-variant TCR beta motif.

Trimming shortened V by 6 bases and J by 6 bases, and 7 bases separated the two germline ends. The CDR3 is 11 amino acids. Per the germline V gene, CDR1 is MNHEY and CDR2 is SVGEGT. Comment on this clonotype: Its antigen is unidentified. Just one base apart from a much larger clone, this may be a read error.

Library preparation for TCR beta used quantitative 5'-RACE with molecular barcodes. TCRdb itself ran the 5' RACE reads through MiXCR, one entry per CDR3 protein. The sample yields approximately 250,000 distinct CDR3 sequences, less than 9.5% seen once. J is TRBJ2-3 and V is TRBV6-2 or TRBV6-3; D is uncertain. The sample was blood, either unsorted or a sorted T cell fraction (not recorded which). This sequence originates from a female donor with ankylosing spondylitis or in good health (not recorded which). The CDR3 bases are TGTGCCAGCAGCCAACGGGATACGCAGTATTTT. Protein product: CASSQRDTQYF.